The present T cell receptor (beta chain) was sequenced within a study of T cell responses to AZD1222 COVID-19 vaccine. Points from the study as a whole: Spike was spanned by vaccine-associated CD4 TCRs, which were dominant at 160-218 and 743-854.

Sequencing used immunoSEQ multiplex PCR; TCRdb keeps in-frame clones, though not all of them. The repertoire holds 130,000 or so clones, with roughly 93% as singletons. Worth noting for this clone: Its specificity is not known.

The source of this sequence is an adult in good health. This material consisted of peripheral blood, taken on day 0 of AZD1222 vaccination.

For the CDR3, the DNA is TGCAGTGCGTTCGGGGACACTGAAGCTTTCTTT. Translating gives CSAFGDTEAFF. The chain carries TRBV20-1 and TRBJ1-1; D not resolved. The CDR3 totals 11 residues. The germline V and J ends were trimmed by 6 bases and 3 bases, with 8 bases remaining between them. The germline V gene encodes CDR1 DFQATT and CDR2 SNEGSKA (reference sequence).